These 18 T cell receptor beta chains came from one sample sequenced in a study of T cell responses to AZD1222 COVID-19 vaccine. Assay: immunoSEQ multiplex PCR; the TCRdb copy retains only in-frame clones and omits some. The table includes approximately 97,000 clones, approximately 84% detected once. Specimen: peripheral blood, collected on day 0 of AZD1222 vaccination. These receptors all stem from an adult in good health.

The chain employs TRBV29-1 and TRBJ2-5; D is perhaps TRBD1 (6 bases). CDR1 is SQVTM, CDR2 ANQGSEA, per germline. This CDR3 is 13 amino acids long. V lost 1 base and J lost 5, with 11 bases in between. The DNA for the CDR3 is TGCAGCGTTGAAGTAGGGGGTCTCGAGACCCAGTACTTC. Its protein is CSVEVGGLETQYF.

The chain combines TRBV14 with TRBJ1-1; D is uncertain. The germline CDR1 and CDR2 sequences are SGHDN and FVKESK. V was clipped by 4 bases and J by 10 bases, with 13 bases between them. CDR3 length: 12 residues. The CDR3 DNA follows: TGTGCCAGCAGCCGAGAGTGGCAAACAGCTTTCTTT. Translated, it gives CASSREWQTAFF. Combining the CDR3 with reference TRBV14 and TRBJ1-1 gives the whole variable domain EAGVTQFPSHSVIEKGQTVTLRCDPISGHDNLYWYRRVMGKEIKFLLHFVKESKQDESGMPNNRFLAERTGGTYSTLKVQPAELEDSGVYFCASSREWQTAFFGQGTRLTVV.

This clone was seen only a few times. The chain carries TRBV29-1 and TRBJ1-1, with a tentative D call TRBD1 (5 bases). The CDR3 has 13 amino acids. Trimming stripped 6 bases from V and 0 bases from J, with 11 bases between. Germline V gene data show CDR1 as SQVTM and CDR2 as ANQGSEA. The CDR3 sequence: CSVLDSLNTEAFF. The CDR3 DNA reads TGCAGCGTACTCGACAGCCTGAACACTGAAGCTTTCTTT.

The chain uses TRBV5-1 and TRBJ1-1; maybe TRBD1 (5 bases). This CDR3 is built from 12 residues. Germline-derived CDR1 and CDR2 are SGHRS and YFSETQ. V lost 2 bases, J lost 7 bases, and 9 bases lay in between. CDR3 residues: CASSFGGLEAFF. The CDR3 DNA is TGCGCCAGCAGCTTCGGGGGACTTGAAGCTTTCTTT.

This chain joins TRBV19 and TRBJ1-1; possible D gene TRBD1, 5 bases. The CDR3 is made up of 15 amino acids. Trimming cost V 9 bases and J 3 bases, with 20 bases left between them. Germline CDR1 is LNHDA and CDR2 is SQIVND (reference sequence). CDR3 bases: TGTGCCAGCCACCGGTGGGGGTCCGGGGACACTGAAGCTTTCTTT. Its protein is CASHRWGSGDTEAFF.

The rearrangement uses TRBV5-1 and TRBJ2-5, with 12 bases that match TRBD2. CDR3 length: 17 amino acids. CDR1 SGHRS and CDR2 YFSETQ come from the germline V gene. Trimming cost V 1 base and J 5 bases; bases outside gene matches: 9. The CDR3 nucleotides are TGCGCCAGCAGCTTGTTCTCTAGCGGGAGGGCCCACGAGACCCAGTACTTC. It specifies CASSLFSSGRAHETQYF.

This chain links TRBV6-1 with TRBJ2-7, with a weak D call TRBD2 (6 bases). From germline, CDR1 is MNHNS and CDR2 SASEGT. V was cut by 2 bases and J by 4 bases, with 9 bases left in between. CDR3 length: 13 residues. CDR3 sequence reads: CASSESGRYEQYV. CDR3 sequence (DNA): TGTGCCAGCAGTGAATCAGGGAGGTACGAGCAGTACGTC.

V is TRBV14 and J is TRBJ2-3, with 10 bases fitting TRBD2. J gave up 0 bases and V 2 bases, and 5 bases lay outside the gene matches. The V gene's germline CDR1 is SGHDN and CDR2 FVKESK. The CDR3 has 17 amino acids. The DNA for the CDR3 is TGTGCCAGCAGCCAACCTAGCGGGGGCTTTAGCACAGATACGCAGTATTTT. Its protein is CASSQPSGGFSTDTQYF.

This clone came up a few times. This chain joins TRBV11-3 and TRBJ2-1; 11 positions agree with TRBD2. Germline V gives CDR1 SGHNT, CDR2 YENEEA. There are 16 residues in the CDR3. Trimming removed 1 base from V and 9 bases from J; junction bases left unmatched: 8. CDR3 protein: CASSLGLAGFVGEQFF. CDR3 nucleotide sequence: TGTGCCAGCAGCTTAGGACTAGCGGGGTTCGTCGGTGAGCAGTTCTTC. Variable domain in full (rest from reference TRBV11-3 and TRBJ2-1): EAGVVQSPRYKIIEKKQPVAFWCNPISGHNTLYWYLQNLGQGPELLIRYENEEAVDDSQLPKDRFSAERLKGVDSTLKIQPAELGDSAVYLCASSLGLAGFVGEQFFGPGTRLTVL.

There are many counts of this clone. CDR3: CASSSYHVSNTGELFF. CDR3 sequence (DNA): TGTGCCAGCAGTTCGTACCACGTGTCGAACACCGGGGAGCTGTTTTTT. The chain links TRBV28 to TRBJ2-2; D unresolved. Germline CDR1 MDHEN, CDR2 SYDVKM. The CDR3 spans 16 residues. V was trimmed by 4 bases and J by 0 bases, leaving 12 bases between them.

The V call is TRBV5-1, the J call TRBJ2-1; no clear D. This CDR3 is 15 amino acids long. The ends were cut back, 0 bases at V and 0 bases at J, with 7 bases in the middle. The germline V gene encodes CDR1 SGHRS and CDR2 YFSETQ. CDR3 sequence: CASSLDQSSYNEQFF. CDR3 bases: TGCGCCAGCAGCTTGGACCAAAGCTCCTACAATGAGCAGTTCTTC.

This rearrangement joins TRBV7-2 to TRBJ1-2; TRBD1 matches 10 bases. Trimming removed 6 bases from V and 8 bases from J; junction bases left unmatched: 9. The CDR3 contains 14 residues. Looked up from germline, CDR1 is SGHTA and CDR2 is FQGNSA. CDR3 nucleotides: TGTGCCAGCAGTCCCGACAGGGGGCAAAGAGGCTACACCTTC. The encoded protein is CASSPDRGQRGYTF.

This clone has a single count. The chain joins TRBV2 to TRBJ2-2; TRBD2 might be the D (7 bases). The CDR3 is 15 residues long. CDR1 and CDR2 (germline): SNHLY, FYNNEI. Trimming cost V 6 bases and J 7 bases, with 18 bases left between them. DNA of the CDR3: TGTGCCAGCAGGGGGCGGGGGCCAGCTGGCGGGGAGCTGTTTTTT. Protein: CASRGRGPAGGELFF. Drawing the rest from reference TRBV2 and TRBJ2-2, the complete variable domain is EPEVTQTPSHQVTQMGQEVILRCVPISNHLYFYWYRQILGQKVEFLVSFYNNEISEKSEIFDDQFSVERPDGSNFTLKIRSTKLEDSAMYFCASRGRGPAGGELFFGEGSRLTVL.

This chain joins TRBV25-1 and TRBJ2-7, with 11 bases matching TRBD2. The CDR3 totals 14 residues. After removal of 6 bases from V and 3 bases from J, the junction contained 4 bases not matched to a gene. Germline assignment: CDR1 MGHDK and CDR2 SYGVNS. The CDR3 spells CASRGLAGFYEQYF. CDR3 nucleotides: TGTGCCAGCAGAGGACTAGCGGGTTTCTACGAGCAGTACTTC.

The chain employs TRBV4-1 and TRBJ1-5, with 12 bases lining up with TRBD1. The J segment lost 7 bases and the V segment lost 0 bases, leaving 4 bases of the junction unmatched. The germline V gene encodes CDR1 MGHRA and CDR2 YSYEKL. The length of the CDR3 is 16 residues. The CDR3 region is CASSQDGTGGYQPQHF. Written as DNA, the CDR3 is TGCGCCAGCAGCCAAGATGGGACAGGGGGCTACCAGCCCCAGCATTTT.

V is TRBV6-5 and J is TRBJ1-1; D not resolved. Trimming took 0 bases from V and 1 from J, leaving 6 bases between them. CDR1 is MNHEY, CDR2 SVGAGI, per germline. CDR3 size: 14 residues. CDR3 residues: CASSYSGTNTEAFF. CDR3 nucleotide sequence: TGTGCCAGCAGTTACTCAGGCACGAACACTGAAGCTTTCTTT.

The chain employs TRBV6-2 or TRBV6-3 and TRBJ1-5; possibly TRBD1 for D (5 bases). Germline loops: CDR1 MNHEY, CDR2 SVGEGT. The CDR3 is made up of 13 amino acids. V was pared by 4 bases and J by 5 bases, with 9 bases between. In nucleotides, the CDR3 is TGTGCCAGCAGTTGGGAGGGGCATCAGCCCCAGCATTTT. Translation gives CASSWEGHQPQHF.

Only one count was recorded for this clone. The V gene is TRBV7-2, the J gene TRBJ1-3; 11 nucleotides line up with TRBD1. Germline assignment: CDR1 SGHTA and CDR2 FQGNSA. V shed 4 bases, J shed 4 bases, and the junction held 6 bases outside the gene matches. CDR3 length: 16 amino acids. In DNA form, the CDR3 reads TGTGCCAGCAGCTATGGACAGGGGGCAGGGGGAAACACCATATATTTT. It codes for CASSYGQGAGGNTIYF. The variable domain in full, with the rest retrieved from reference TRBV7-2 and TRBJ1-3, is GAGVSQSPSNKVTEKGKDVELRCDPISGHTALYWYRQSLGQGLEFLIYFQGNSAPDKSGLPSDRFSAERTGGSVSTLTIQRTQQEDSAVYLCASSYGQGAGGNTIYFGEGSWLTVV.